This passage covers 32 T cell receptor beta chains from one sample sequenced in a study of shared clonotypes between healthy human individuals. Method: immunoSEQ multiplex PCR; TCRdb's copy keeps in-frame clones and lacks some. The sample yields approximately 2.5 million clones, just over 90% seen once. Sequenced sample: naive CD4+ T cells sorted from blood. Subset defined: CD45RA+ positively selected. These receptors all stem from a man younger than 35 in good health.

The rearrangement uses TRBV6-4 and TRBJ2-1; 11 bases map to TRBD1. Germline values: CDR1 MRHNA, CDR2 SNTAGT. J gave up 8 bases and V 2 bases, and 8 bases lay outside the gene matches. The CDR3 loop spans 16 amino acids. The CDR3, as DNA: TGTGCCAGCAGTGACGTCTTTAGGGACAGGGGGGATGAGCAGTTCTTC. The encoded protein is CASSDVFRDRGDEQFF.

This chain uses TRBV6-1 with TRBJ2-5; 9 bases agree with TRBD1. The germline V gene encodes CDR1 MNHNS and CDR2 SASEGT. The CDR3 covers 16 residues. With 3 bases clipped from V and 4 bases from J, the junction kept 9 bases outside the gene matches. CDR3 sequence (DNA): TGTGCCAGCAGTGATTCTGGACAGGGGTGGGCAGAGACCCAGTACTTC. Residues: CASSDSGQGWAETQYF.

As concerns this clone: Within the sample, other DNA sequences also encode this same CDR3. The CDR3: CASSLTGMNTEAFF. For the CDR3, the DNA is TGCGCCAGCAGCTTGACAGGAATGAACACTGAAGCTTTCTTT. The chain joins TRBV5-1 to TRBJ1-1, with TRBD1 as a possible D gene (5 bases). Germline V gene data show CDR1 as SGHRS and CDR2 as YFSETQ. Trimming removed 1 base at V and 0 bases at J, with 7 bases between. This CDR3 contains 14 residues.

The chain links TRBV10-3 to TRBJ2-2; D may be TRBD2 (5 bases). The CDR3 spans 15 residues. Germline assignment: CDR1 ENHRY and CDR2 SYGVKD. Trimming stripped 4 bases from V and 4 bases from J, with 13 bases between. CDR3: CAISVQNEGTGELFF. The CDR3 DNA reads TGTGCCATCAGTGTCCAGAACGAGGGCACCGGGGAGCTGTTTTTT.

V gene TRBV21-1 combines with J gene TRBJ2-2; the D call in the table, TRBD1, was not verified against the DNA. TRBV21-1 is a listed pseudogene. The CDR3 spans 15 residues. In DNA, the CDR3 is TGTGCCAGCAGCAAAAGGGACAGGGTTACCGGGGAGCTGTTTTTT. Protein: CASSKRDRVTGELFF.

The chain is built from TRBV27 and TRBJ2-1; 13 nucleotides line up with TRBD2. CDR3 size: 18 residues. The V gene end was trimmed by 3 bases and the J gene end by 0 bases; junction bases not matched to a gene: 5. Germline assignment: CDR1 MNHEY and CDR2 SMNVEV (reference sequence). The CDR3 DNA sequence: TGTGCCAGCAGTTTCCTACGGACTAGCGGGGGCTCCTACAATGAGCAGTTCTTC. Its protein product is CASSFLRTSGGSYNEQFF.

The chain recombines TRBV5-1 with TRBJ2-5; D is undetermined. Germline CDR1 SGHRS, CDR2 YFSETQ. The length of the CDR3 is 16 residues. The ends were cut back, 0 bases at V and 5 bases at J, with 17 bases in the middle. CDR3 coding DNA: TGCGCCAGCAGCTTGGGACCGAGCATCTCGCAGGAGACCCAGTACTTC. Translation: CASSLGPSISQETQYF.

The CDR3 is CASRSLDRYEQYF. The CDR3 DNA is TGTGCCAGCCGATCACTGGACAGATACGAGCAGTACTTC. The J gene is TRBJ2-7, the V gene TRBV19, with D tentatively TRBD1 (6 bases). Looked up from germline, CDR1 is LNHDA and CDR2 is SQIVND (reference sequence). The CDR3 is 13 residues long. Trimming removed 9 bases at V and 4 bases at J, with 16 bases between.

The chain combines TRBV18 with TRBJ1-2; TRBD1 is a possible D gene (6 bases). This CDR3 has 15 amino acids. Trimming took 0 bases from V and 4 from J, leaving 12 bases between them. Germline CDR1 KGHSH, CDR2 LQKENI. CDR3 bases: TGTGCCAGCTCACCACCGTCGGGGGGCAGCTATGGCTACACCTTC. As protein: CASSPPSGGSYGYTF.

The chain is built from TRBV6-5 and TRBJ2-2, with TRBD1 identical over 9 bases. CDR1 and CDR2 (germline): MNHEY, SVGAGI. V lost 3 bases and J lost 8; bases outside the gene matches: 7. This CDR3 has 15 amino acids. The CDR3 spells CASSYQNRGPGELFF. The CDR3 DNA is TGTGCCAGCAGTTATCAGAACAGGGGGCCAGGGGAGCTGTTTTTT.

This clone appeared a single time. Other DNA sequences in this specimen translate into the identical CDR3. This chain uses TRBV20-1 with TRBJ2-3; D not resolved. The germline V gene encodes CDR1 DFQATT and CDR2 SNEGSKA (reference sequence). V was cut by 3 bases and J by 6 bases, with 4 bases left in between. This CDR3 is 10 amino acids long. The CDR3 DNA reads as TGCAGTGCTAGGGCGGATACGCAGTATTTT. It encodes CSARADTQYF.

The chain has TRBV4-1 and TRBJ2-1; TRBD2 might be the D (6 bases). There are 15 residues in the CDR3. V was shortened by 4 bases and J by 6 bases, with 16 bases between the two germline ends. Germline loops: CDR1 MGHRA, CDR2 YSYEKL. CDR3 DNA sequence: TGCGCCAGCAGCCCTCGCACTAGCTCGGGCAATGAGCAGTTCTTC. Its protein is CASSPRTSSGNEQFF.

This CDR3 reads CASSPQDRVNEQYF. The CDR3 DNA reads as TGTGCCAGCAGCCCTCAGGACAGGGTTAACGAGCAGTACTTC. The V call is TRBV5-5, the J call TRBJ2-7, with 8 positions matching TRBD1. The germline V gene encodes CDR1 SGHKS and CDR2 YYEKEE (reference sequence). The CDR3 totals 14 residues. V lost 4 bases, J lost 5 bases, and 8 bases stayed unmatched.

The rearrangement joins TRBV10-3 to TRBJ2-7; 7 bases are shared with TRBD2. This CDR3 contains 14 residues. Germline trimming cut 6 bases from V and 4 bases from J; bases unmatched to any gene: 9. Germline lookup yields CDR1 ENHRY and CDR2 SYGVKD. CDR3 nucleotide sequence: TGTGCCATCAGCGCGGGCGGGGGACCTTACGAGCAGTACTTC. This sequence encodes CAISAGGGPYEQYF.

The chain employs TRBV29-1 and TRBJ2-7, with TRBD2 matching over 7 bases. The CDR3 is made up of 13 amino acids. V trimming: 1 base; J trimming: 7 bases; junction bases outside the gene matches: 7. Germline CDR1 and CDR2: SQVTM and ANQGSEA. CDR3 sequence (DNA): TGCAGCGTTGAAGGGGAGGGATTGAGAGAGCAGTACTTC. Protein sequence: CSVEGEGLREQYF.

About this clone itself: Compared with germline, one end of the junction differs, possibly owing to a read error. J is TRBJ2-1 and V is TRBV7-9; D uncertain. The length of the CDR3 is 15 residues. Germline CDR1 and CDR2: SEHNR and FQNEAQ (reference sequence). The CDR3 DNA sequence: TGTGCCAGCAGCTTAGGTGGGTCCAGTTACAGTGAGCAGTTCTTC. Encoded protein: CASSLGGSSYSEQFF.

The rearrangement joins TRBV6-6 to TRBJ2-7, with 7 bases fitting TRBD2. Per germline, CDR1 MNHNY and CDR2 SVGAGI (reference sequence). The V and J ends lost 6 bases and 5 bases, in that order; junction bases with no gene match: 10. The CDR3 spans 14 residues. The CDR3 loop reads CASSSTSATHEQYF. CDR3 sequence (DNA): TGTGCCAGCAGCTCAACTAGCGCAACCCACGAGCAGTACTTC.

The chain combines TRBV7-2 with TRBJ1-5; weak D call: TRBD1 (5 bases). Trimming cost V 5 bases and J 7 bases, with 12 bases left between them. Per germline, CDR1 SGHTA and CDR2 FQGNSA. The CDR3 loop spans 13 amino acids. The CDR3 bases are TGTGCCAGCAGCGTATCAGGGTCGCAGCCCCAGCATTTT. Translation: CASSVSGSQPQHF.

The CDR3 sequence: CASSQGEGPQHF. CDR3 DNA sequence: TGCGCCAGCAGTCAAGGGGAAGGACCCCAGCATTTT. The rearrangement uses TRBV10-1 and TRBJ1-5, with a possible D match to TRBD1 (5 bases). This CDR3 has 12 residues. Looked up from germline, CDR1 is WNHNN and CDR2 is SYGVQD (reference sequence). Trimming took off 5 bases at V and 10 bases at J, with 12 bases between the two ends.

The rearrangement links TRBV18 to TRBJ1-5; D not resolved. Trimming took 6 bases from V and 1 from J, leaving 16 bases between them. The CDR3 sequence is 16 residues long. From germline, CDR1 is KGHSH and CDR2 LQKENI. CDR3 residues: CASSPFSSSSNQPQHF. For the CDR3, the DNA is TGTGCCAGCTCCCCCTTTTCGAGTTCAAGCAATCAGCCCCAGCATTTT.

CDR3 DNA: TGTGCCAGCAGTGAAAGGGGGTCTAGCGGGAGGGCCAATGAGCAGTTCTTC. This translates into CASSERGSSGRANEQFF. The J gene is TRBJ2-1, the V gene TRBV2; TRBD2 matches at 12 bases. V lost 2 bases, J lost 6 bases, and 8 bases stayed unmatched. Germline CDR1 SNHLY, CDR2 FYNNEI. There are 17 residues in the CDR3. Drawing the rest from reference TRBV2 and TRBJ2-1, the complete variable domain is EPEVTQTPSHQVTQMGQEVILRCVPISNHLYFYWYRQILGQKVEFLVSFYNNEISEKSEIFDDQFSVERPDGSNFTLKIRSTKLEDSAMYFCASSERGSSGRANEQFFGPGTRLTVL.

The chain combines TRBV18 with TRBJ1-1; D possibly corresponds to TRBD1 (5 bases). V was clipped by 3 bases and J by 0 bases, with 23 bases between them. The CDR3 covers 19 residues. Per the germline V gene, CDR1 is KGHSH and CDR2 is LQKENI. The CDR3 DNA sequence: TGTGCCAGCTCACCTCTTGTATCCGGGACTACGGCCCTGAACACTGAAGCTTTCTTT. It yields the protein CASSPLVSGTTALNTEAFF.

The V and J genes are TRBV20-1 and TRBJ2-7; D is unresolved. From germline, CDR1 is DFQATT and CDR2 SNEGSKA (reference sequence). The CDR3 consists of 11 residues. V was cut by 1 base and J by 5 bases, with 6 bases left in between. The CDR3, as DNA: TGCAGTGCTAGAGGGAACCACGAGCAGTACTTC. This translates into CSARGNHEQYF.

There are a few counts of this clone. This chain connects TRBV19 to TRBJ2-2; weak D call: TRBD2 (5 bases). This CDR3 spans 14 amino acids. Germline V CDR1 and CDR2: LNHDA, SQIVND (reference sequence). The V and J ends lost 6 bases and 0 bases respectively, with 8 bases between them. CDR3 in amino acids: CASRTTPNTGELFF. CDR3 nucleotides: TGTGCCAGTAGGACTACTCCGAACACCGGGGAGCTGTTTTTT.

The chain combines TRBV2 with TRBJ2-5, with a tentative D call TRBD1 (5 bases). From germline, CDR1 is SNHLY and CDR2 FYNNEI. Deletions cut 4 bases from V and 9 bases from J, with 15 bases between. The CDR3 consists of 13 residues. The CDR3 loop is CASSGPEKGAQYF. The CDR3 DNA reads TGTGCCAGCAGTGGACCAGAGAAAGGGGCCCAGTACTTC.

In DNA form, the CDR3 reads TGTGCCAGCAGTTTATTTGGGGACAGCTACGAGCAGTACTTC. Translating it yields CASSLFGDSYEQYF. The chain has TRBV27 and TRBJ2-7, with 7 bases identical to TRBD1. Unmatched junction bases numbered 3, after V lost 1 base and J lost 3 bases. Germline CDR1 MNHEY, CDR2 SMNVEV (reference sequence). The CDR3 sequence is 14 residues long.

The chain combines TRBV10-3 with TRBJ2-3; TRBD2 is a possible D gene (6 bases). Germline loops: CDR1 ENHRY, CDR2 SYGVKD. V lost 0 bases, J lost 3 bases, and 10 bases lay in between. This CDR3 comprises 15 residues. The CDR3 loop reads CAISESSSATDTQYF. In DNA form, the CDR3 reads TGTGCCATCAGTGAGTCATCTAGCGCAACAGATACGCAGTATTTT.

Written as DNA, the CDR3 is TGTGCCAGCAGCGTTACCTCCCCCCATTATAATTCACCCCTCCACTTT. This encodes CASSVTSPHYNSPLHF. J is TRBJ1-6 and V is TRBV28; no clear D. The CDR3 consists of 16 residues. Germline V gene sequence: CDR1 MDHEN, CDR2 SYDVKM. Trimming removed 6 bases at V and 4 bases at J, with 16 bases between.

The CDR3 DNA is TGTGCCATCAGTGGGGGACAGGGTTGGACTGAAGCTTTCTTT. It translates to CAISGGQGWTEAFF. The chain employs TRBV10-3 and TRBJ1-1, with TRBD1 matching over 9 bases. Trimming at V came to 4 bases and at J to 5 bases, leaving 5 bases not matched to a gene. This CDR3 region has 14 residues. Germline CDR1 reads ENHRY; CDR2 reads SYGVKD.

The chain recombines TRBV29-1 with TRBJ2-5; a possible D gene is TRBD2 (5 bases). The CDR3 has 12 amino acids. The germline CDR1 and CDR2 sequences are SQVTM and ANQGSEA. V was pared by 4 bases and J by 3 bases, with 9 bases between. The CDR3 nucleotides are TGCAGCGTTGGGGGAGCGGAAGAGACCCAGTACTTC. Residues: CSVGGAEETQYF.

This clone was detected a few times. The V call is TRBV13, the J call TRBJ1-1, with TRBD1 matching over 8 bases. Trimming took 5 bases from V and 4 from J; bases not matched to a gene: 6. Germline V gene lookup returns CDR1 PRHDT and CDR2 FYEKMQ (reference sequence). The CDR3 spans 14 residues. CDR3 amino acids: CASSHGQGSTEAFF. In DNA form, the CDR3 reads TGTGCCAGCAGCCACGGACAGGGTAGCACTGAAGCTTTCTTT.

The chain is built from TRBV11-3 and TRBJ2-1; possible D gene TRBD2, 7 bases. CDR1 is SGHNT, CDR2 YENEEA, per germline. With 8 bases removed from V and 8 bases from J, the gap between germline ends came to 13 bases. This CDR3 is built from 12 residues. CDR3 sequence reads: CASGGARDEQFF. In DNA, the CDR3 is TGTGCCAGCGGGGGGGCCCGAGATGAGCAGTTCTTC.